This T cell receptor beta chain emerged from a study of technical replicates of blood from a handful of donors. The germline V gene encodes CDR1 MDHEN and CDR2 SYDVKM. CDR3 length: 15 residues. The V and J ends lost 2 bases and 5 bases respectively, with 15 bases between them. The table came from immunoSEQ multiplex PCR; TCRdb's copy has only in-frame clones and leaves some out. The sample shows fewer than 15,000 clones, approximately 80% of them seen only once. The rearrangement joins TRBV28 to TRBJ2-5, with TRBD1 as a possible D gene (6 bases). This clonotype originated in a human donor in good health. The sequencing input was PBMCs. As DNA, the CDR3 is TGTGCCAGCAGTTTACAATTGGCAGGGGTTGAGACCCAGTACTTC. As protein: CASSLQLAGVETQYF.